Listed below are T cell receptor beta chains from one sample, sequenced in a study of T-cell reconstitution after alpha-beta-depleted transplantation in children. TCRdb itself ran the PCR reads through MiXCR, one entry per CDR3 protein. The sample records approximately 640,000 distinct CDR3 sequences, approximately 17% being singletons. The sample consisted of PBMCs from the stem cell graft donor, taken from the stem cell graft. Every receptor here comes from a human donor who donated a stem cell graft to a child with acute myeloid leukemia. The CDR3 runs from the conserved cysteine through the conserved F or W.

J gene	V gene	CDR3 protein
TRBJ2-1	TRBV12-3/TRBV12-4	CASSLGGEGFWEQFF
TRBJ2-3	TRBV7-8	CASSQDGLAGTDTQYF
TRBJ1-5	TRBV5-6	CASSPGGSQPQHF
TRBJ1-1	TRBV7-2	CASSRNRGWDGDTEAFF
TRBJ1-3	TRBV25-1	CASSELGQPSSGNTIYF
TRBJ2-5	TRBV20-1	CSARGLAEETQYF
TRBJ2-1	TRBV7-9	CASSWPGSGGPNEQFF
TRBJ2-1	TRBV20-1	CSATRLAGYNEQFF
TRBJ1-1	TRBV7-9	CASRMDGLNTEAFF
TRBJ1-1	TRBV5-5	CASSLFGLEDTEAFF
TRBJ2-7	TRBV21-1	CALTDYGRGRYSYEQYF
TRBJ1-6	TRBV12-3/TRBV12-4	CASTRGNNSPLHF
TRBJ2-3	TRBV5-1	CASSLAGDRGTDTQYF
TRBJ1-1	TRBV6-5	CASRGRTEAFF
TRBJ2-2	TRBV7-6	CASSLSGTTTGELFF
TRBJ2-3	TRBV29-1	CSVEPGDSTDTQYF
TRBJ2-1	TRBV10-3	CAISDGGGSYNEQFF
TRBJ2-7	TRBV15	CATSRHTGTGSEQYF
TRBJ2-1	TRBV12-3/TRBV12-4	CASFLSPYNEQFF
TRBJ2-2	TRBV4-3	CASSHPGQGPNTGELFF
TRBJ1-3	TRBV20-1	CSARWDSGNTIYF
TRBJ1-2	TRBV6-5	CASSSPGRGYTF
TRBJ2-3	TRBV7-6	CASSPGGVVITDTQYF
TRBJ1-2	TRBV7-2	CASSLDQRGYGYTF
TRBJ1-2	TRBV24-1	CATSETATYGYTF
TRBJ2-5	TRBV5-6	CASGSGPNQETQYF
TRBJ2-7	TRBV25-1	CASRGVRLVVYEQYF
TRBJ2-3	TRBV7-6	CASSLLEGADTQYF
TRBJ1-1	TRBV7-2	CASSLVGGGKNTEAFF
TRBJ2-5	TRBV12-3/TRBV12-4	CASSPVGQDQETQYF
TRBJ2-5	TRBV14	CASSQTWVGTQYF
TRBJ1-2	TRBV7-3	CASSLTSAIYGYTF
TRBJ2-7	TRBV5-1	CASRPGSSYEQYF
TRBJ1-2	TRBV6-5	CASRPGQGSYGYTF
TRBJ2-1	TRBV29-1	CSVEPRLVGNEQFF
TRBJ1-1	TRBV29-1	CSGGQVRTEAFF
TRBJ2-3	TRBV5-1	CASTGLESTDTQYF
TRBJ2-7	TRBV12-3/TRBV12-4	CARRTVPYEQYF
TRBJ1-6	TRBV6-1	CASSRKDKGEYNSPLHF
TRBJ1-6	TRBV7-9	CASSPGALHF
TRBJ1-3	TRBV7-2	CASSLESGDGNTIYF
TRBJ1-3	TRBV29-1	CSVAKVSPGNTIYF
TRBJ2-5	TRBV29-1	CSGRESQETQYF
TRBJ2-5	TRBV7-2	CASSLEVREETQYF
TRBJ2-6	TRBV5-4	CASSLRGSFDSGANVLTF
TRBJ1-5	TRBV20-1	CSAVPRQVRNQPQHF
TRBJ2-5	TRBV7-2	CASSLYDRETQYF
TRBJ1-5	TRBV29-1	CSVLTGQGNNQPQHF
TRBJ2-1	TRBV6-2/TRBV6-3	CASSTRHPNEQFF